The 5 T cell receptor beta chains below all came from one sample that was sequenced in a study of circulating and synovial CD4+ cells in juvenile arthritis. The table came from immunoSEQ multiplex PCR; TCRdb's copy has only in-frame clones and leaves some out. The data hold about 14,000 clones, with around 80% observed a single time. The sample comprised CD4+ T cells from synovial fluid. The receptor source for this set is a human patient with juvenile idiopathic arthritis. Some clones in this sample may be carry-over from other donors' samples.

The chain uses TRBV19 and TRBJ1-2; 9 bases map to TRBD1. The germline CDR1 and CDR2 sequences are LNHDA and SQIVND (reference sequence). J lost 2 bases, V lost 6 bases, and 10 bases had no gene match. The CDR3 covers 16 residues. The CDR3 here is CASSKTGTGMNYGYTF. The CDR3 DNA sequence: TGTGCCAGTAGCAAAACCGGGACAGGGATGAACTATGGCTACACCTTC.

The sample holds one count of this clone. The rearrangement joins TRBV30 to TRBJ1-1; 8 bases map to TRBD1. Trimming cost V 5 bases and J 4 bases; bases outside gene matches: 12. Germline CDR1 is GTSNPN and CDR2 is SVGIG (reference sequence). The CDR3 contains 15 residues. CDR3 sequence: CAWAAGQGLSTEAFF. The CDR3 region has the DNA TGTGCCTGGGCCGCTGGACAGGGCTTGTCCACTGAAGCTTTCTTT.

The V gene is TRBV7-8, the J gene TRBJ2-7; D may be TRBD1 (5 bases). Looked up from germline, CDR1 is SGHVS and CDR2 is FQNEAQ. The CDR3 is 14 residues long. V gave up 5 bases and J gave up 3 bases, with 14 bases separating them. As DNA, the CDR3 is TGTGCCAGCAGCCTAAGGGGTATCAACTACGAGCAGTACTTC. Translated: CASSLRGINYEQYF. The full variable domain, with the rest looked up from reference TRBV7-8 and TRBJ2-7, is GAGVSQSPRYKVAKRGQDVALRCDPISGHVSLFWYQQALGQGPEFLTYFQNEAQLDKSGLPSDRFFAERPEGSVSTLKIQRTQQEDSAVYLCASSLRGINYEQYFGPGTRLTVT.

Only a few counts were recorded for this clone. The chain uses TRBV5-4 and TRBJ1-2, with D tentatively TRBD1 (6 bases). The germline CDR1 and CDR2 sequences are SGHNT and YYREEE (reference sequence). The CDR3 spans 15 residues. The V gene lost 4 bases and the J gene lost 2 bases, with 15 bases spanning the gap. CDR3: CASSQDGGANYGYTF. The CDR3, as DNA: TGTGCCAGCAGCCAAGATGGGGGCGCAAACTATGGCTACACCTTC.

This clone was seen a few times. This sequence joins TRBV5-1 and TRBJ2-3; D possibly corresponds to TRBD2 (5 bases). The germline CDR1 and CDR2 sequences are SGHRS and YFSETQ. This CDR3 contains 15 residues. Trimming took 2 bases from V and 5 from J, leaving 15 bases between them. The CDR3 spells CASSLGSLTEDTQYF. The CDR3 DNA reads TGCGCCAGCAGCTTAGGGAGCCTTACGGAAGATACGCAGTATTTT.